These T cell receptor beta chains were read from a single sample in a study of cytomegalovirus exposure and HLA in healthy donors. The data were produced by immunoSEQ multiplex PCR, yet TCRdb's version contains in-frame clones alone and is incomplete. The sample has more than 90,000 clones; approximately 85% are singletons. The sequenced material came from PBMCs. The receptor set was obtained from a man aged 18 to 29 in good health and CMV-seronegative. Each CDR3 is given with its conserved first and last residue. Each record gives: clone size, J gene, D gene, V gene, CDR3 DNA, CDR3 protein. The D gene is left open where the match is weak. Expanded clones are given a class, and other clones once, few, many or no size at all.

clone size: -
J gene: TRBJ1-2
D gene: -
V gene: TRBV19
CDR3 DNA: TGTGCCAGTAGCCCAACAGGTTTCTCTGGCTACACCTTC
CDR3 protein: CASSPTGFSGYTF

clone size: -
J gene: TRBJ1-5
D gene: -
V gene: TRBV6-1
CDR3 DNA: TGTGCCAGCAGTGGGGTTTCGGCCGGGGGTCAGCCCCAGCATTTT
CDR3 protein: CASSGVSAGGQPQHF

clone size: few
J gene: TRBJ1-3
D gene: -
V gene: TRBV4-1
CDR3 DNA: TGCGCCAGCAGCCAAGTTCAAGGGGGTGGAAACACCATATATTTT
CDR3 protein: CASSQVQGGGNTIYF

clone size: -
J gene: TRBJ1-3
D gene: -
V gene: TRBV4-1
CDR3 DNA: TGCGCCAGCAGCCAAGATAGACCCCAGGGCTGGTCTGGAAACACCATATATTTT
CDR3 protein: CASSQDRPQGWSGNTIYF

clone size: -
J gene: TRBJ1-1
D gene: -
V gene: TRBV29-1
CDR3 DNA: TGCAGCGTTCAACCAGGGGTAACTGAAGCTTTCTTT
CDR3 protein: CSVQPGVTEAFF

clone size: -
J gene: TRBJ1-2
D gene: TRBD1
V gene: TRBV6-1
CDR3 DNA: TGTGCCAGCAGTGAAGGGGGACAGGGGAATGGCTACACCTTC
CDR3 protein: CASSEGGQGNGYTF

clone size: -
J gene: TRBJ1-2
D gene: -
V gene: TRBV2
CDR3 DNA: TGTGCCAGCAGTGCGGGGACTACCTATGGCTACACCTTC
CDR3 protein: CASSAGTTYGYTF

clone size: -
J gene: TRBJ1-3
D gene: -
V gene: TRBV7-2
CDR3 DNA: TGTGCCAGCAGCTTAGGCGGGGCGGGTGGAAACACCATATATTTT
CDR3 protein: CASSLGGAGGNTIYF

clone size: -
J gene: TRBJ2-2
D gene: -
V gene: TRBV5-4
CDR3 DNA: TGTGCCAGCAGCCGGGAAACAGGGCGAACCGGGGAGCTGTTTTTT
CDR3 protein: CASSRETGRTGELFF

clone size: -
J gene: TRBJ1-1
D gene: -
V gene: TRBV6-1
CDR3 DNA: TGTGCCAGCAGTGAGGGACACCTTGAAGCTTTCTTT
CDR3 protein: CASSEGHLEAFF

clone size: few
J gene: TRBJ1-2
D gene: -
V gene: TRBV6-1
CDR3 DNA: TGTGCCAGCAGTGGGCCCTATGGCTACACCTTC
CDR3 protein: CASSGPYGYTF

clone size: -
J gene: TRBJ2-7
D gene: TRBD2
V gene: TRBV5-6
CDR3 DNA: TGTGCCAGCAGCTTGGTCAGCGGGGGGCCCTACGAGCAGTACTTC
CDR3 protein: CASSLVSGGPYEQYF

clone size: -
J gene: TRBJ2-7
D gene: TRBD1
V gene: TRBV6-5
CDR3 DNA: TGTGCCAGCAGAGAACAGGGGCACTCCTACGAGCAGTACTTC
CDR3 protein: CASREQGHSYEQYF

clone size: -
J gene: TRBJ2-6
D gene: -
V gene: TRBV30
CDR3 DNA: TGTGCCTGGTCCGGGACAGGGGCCAACGTCCTGACTTTC
CDR3 protein: CAWSGTGANVLTF

clone size: -
J gene: TRBJ1-2
D gene: -
V gene: TRBV4-2
CDR3 DNA: TGTGCCAGCAGCCAAGTGGAGTGGGGCCATTATGGCTACACCTTC
CDR3 protein: CASSQVEWGHYGYTF

clone size: -
J gene: TRBJ2-3
D gene: TRBD2
V gene: TRBV30
CDR3 DNA: TGTGCCTGGAGTGTCTCACGGACTAGCGGGGGCCCCTACACAGATACGCAGTATTTT
CDR3 protein: CAWSVSRTSGGPYTDTQYF

clone size: few
J gene: TRBJ1-5
D gene: -
V gene: TRBV7-8
CDR3 DNA: TGTGCCAGCAGCGTAGAGGGACAAAATAGCAATCAGCCCCAGCATTTT
CDR3 protein: CASSVEGQNSNQPQHF

clone size: -
J gene: TRBJ2-7
D gene: -
V gene: TRBV27
CDR3 DNA: TGTGCCAGCAGTTTGGTCAGGTCCTACGAGCAGTACTTC
CDR3 protein: CASSLVRSYEQYF

clone size: -
J gene: TRBJ2-3
D gene: TRBD1
V gene: TRBV13
CDR3 DNA: TGTGCCAGCAGCTCCCGAACAGGGGGCGGCGCTAGCACAGATACGCAGTATTTT
CDR3 protein: CASSSRTGGGASTDTQYF

clone size: -
J gene: TRBJ1-6
D gene: TRBD1
V gene: TRBV7-2
CDR3 DNA: TGTGCCAGCAGCTTCAAGGGGGCGGATAATTCACCCCTCCACTTT
CDR3 protein: CASSFKGADNSPLHF

clone size: -
J gene: TRBJ1-3
D gene: TRBD1
V gene: TRBV5-6
CDR3 DNA: TGTGCCAGCAGCTTGGCCCAAGGACAGGGATACGGAAACACCATATATTTT
CDR3 protein: CASSLAQGQGYGNTIYF

clone size: -
J gene: TRBJ2-5
D gene: TRBD2
V gene: TRBV2
CDR3 DNA: TGTGCCAGCAGTTCTGCCGGGACTAGAAGCCAAGAGACCCAGTACTTC
CDR3 protein: CASSSAGTRSQETQYF

clone size: -
J gene: TRBJ1-6
D gene: -
V gene: TRBV7-8
CDR3 DNA: TGTGCCAGCAAGGAGGAGAGCTCCTATAATTCACCCCTCCACTTT
CDR3 protein: CASKEESSYNSPLHF

clone size: once
J gene: TRBJ2-1
D gene: -
V gene: TRBV9
CDR3 DNA: TGTGCCAGCAGCGACCCGTTCGGTGAGCAGTTCTTC
CDR3 protein: CASSDPFGEQFF

clone size: once
J gene: TRBJ2-3
D gene: TRBD2
V gene: TRBV18
CDR3 DNA: TGTGCCAGCTACAAGAGCGGGAGAAAAGTGGATACGCAGTATTTT
CDR3 protein: CASYKSGRKVDTQYF

clone size: -
J gene: TRBJ2-3
D gene: TRBD2
V gene: TRBV11-2
CDR3 DNA: TGTGCCAGCAGCTACCTAGCGGATAGCACAGATACGCAGTATTTT
CDR3 protein: CASSYLADSTDTQYF

clone size: once
J gene: TRBJ2-5
D gene: TRBD1
V gene: TRBV27
CDR3 DNA: TGTGCCAGCAGACTAGAGGGTGGGACAGGTCGCGCGGGGATAGAGACCCAGTACTTC
CDR3 protein: CASRLEGGTGRAGIETQYF

clone size: -
J gene: TRBJ2-2
D gene: -
V gene: TRBV11-3
CDR3 DNA: TGTGCCAGCAGCTTGTCCGGGAAAGGCACCGGGGAGCTGTTTTTT
CDR3 protein: CASSLSGKGTGELFF

clone size: -
J gene: TRBJ2-7
D gene: -
V gene: TRBV4-1
CDR3 DNA: TGCGCCAGCAGCCAAGATCGGAGACGGTACTTC
CDR3 protein: CASSQDRRRYF

clone size: -
J gene: TRBJ2-5
D gene: -
V gene: TRBV2
CDR3 DNA: TGTGCCAGCAGTGAAGTCCCCCTGGGCAGGGCCGGGGAGACCCAGTACTTC
CDR3 protein: CASSEVPLGRAGETQYF